This T cell receptor beta chain was profiled in a study of OX40 agonist ivuxolimab in advanced cancers. Study as a whole: People who had prior anti-PD-1, anti-PD-L1 or anti-CTLA-4 therapy could take part, and 35% to 50% had some.

Points from the study as a whole: On average, CD8+ T cells showed a greater number of expanded clones than CD4+. Antigens targeted by the expanded peripheral T cells were not determined. Among the lowest peripheral clonal expansion occurred in 0.1-3.0 mg/kg partial responders.

Measured with immunoSEQ multiplex PCR; TCRdb has only the in-frame clones, and not every one. The data show about 62,000 clones, 85% seen once. For this clone: The antigen is not known.

CDR3 length equals 14 residues. The germline V gene has CDR1 SGHTA and CDR2 FQGNSA. Trimming removed 5 bases at V and 3 bases at J, with 14 bases between. Here the sequenced sample was CD4+ or CD8+ T cells sorted from blood, taken in a trial of the OX40 agonist ivuxolimab. The receptor was derived from an adult with an advanced solid tumor such as melanoma, head and neck, liver or kidney cancer. This rearrangement joins TRBV7-2 to TRBJ2-7, with a weak D call TRBD1 (6 bases). CDR3 sequence reads: CASSPLTGIYEQYF. CDR3 DNA sequence: TGTGCCAGCAGCCCCCTAACAGGGATCTACGAGCAGTACTTC.